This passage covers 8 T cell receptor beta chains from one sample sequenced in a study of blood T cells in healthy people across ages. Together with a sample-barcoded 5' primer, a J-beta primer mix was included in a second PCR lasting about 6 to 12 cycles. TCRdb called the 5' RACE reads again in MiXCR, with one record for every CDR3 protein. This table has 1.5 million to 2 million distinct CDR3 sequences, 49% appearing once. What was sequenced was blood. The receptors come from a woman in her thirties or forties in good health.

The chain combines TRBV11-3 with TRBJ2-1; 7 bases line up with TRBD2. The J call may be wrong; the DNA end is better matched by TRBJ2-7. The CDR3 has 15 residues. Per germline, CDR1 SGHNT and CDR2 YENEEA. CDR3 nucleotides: TGTGCCAGCAGCCGCGGGGGAAACTCCTACAATGAGCAGTACTTC. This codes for CASSRGGNSYNEQYF.

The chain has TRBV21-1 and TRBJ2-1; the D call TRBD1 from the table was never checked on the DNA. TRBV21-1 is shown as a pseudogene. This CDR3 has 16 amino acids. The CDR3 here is CASSGRTGAWDNEQFF. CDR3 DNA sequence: TGTGCCAGCAGCGGACGAACAGGGGCTTGGGACAATGAGCAGTTCTTC.

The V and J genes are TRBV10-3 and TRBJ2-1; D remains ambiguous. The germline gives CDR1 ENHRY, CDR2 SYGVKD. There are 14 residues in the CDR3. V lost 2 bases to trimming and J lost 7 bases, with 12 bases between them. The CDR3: CAISEPEVENEQFF. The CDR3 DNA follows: TGTGCCATCAGTGAGCCCGAGGTAGAAAATGAGCAGTTCTTC.

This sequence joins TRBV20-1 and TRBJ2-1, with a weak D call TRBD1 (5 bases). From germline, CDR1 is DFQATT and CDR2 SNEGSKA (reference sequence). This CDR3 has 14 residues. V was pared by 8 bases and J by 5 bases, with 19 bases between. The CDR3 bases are TGCAGTCCCCCCTGGAGTAGGGGTGACAATGAGCAGTTCTTC. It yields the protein CSPPWSRGDNEQFF.

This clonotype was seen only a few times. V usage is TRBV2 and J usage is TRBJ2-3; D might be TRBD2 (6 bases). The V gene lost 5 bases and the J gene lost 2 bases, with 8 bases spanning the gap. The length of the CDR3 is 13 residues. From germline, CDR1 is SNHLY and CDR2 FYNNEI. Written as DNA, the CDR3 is TGTGCCAGCAGTAGACTAGACACAGATACGCAGTATTTT. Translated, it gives CASSRLDTDTQYF.

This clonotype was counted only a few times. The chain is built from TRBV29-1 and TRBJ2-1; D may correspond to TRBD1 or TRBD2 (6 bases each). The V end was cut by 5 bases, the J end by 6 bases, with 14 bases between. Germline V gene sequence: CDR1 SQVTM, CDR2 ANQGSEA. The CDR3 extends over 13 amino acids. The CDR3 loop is CSVRGGPSNEQFF. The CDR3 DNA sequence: TGCAGCGTTCGAGGGGGGCCGTCCAATGAGCAGTTCTTC.

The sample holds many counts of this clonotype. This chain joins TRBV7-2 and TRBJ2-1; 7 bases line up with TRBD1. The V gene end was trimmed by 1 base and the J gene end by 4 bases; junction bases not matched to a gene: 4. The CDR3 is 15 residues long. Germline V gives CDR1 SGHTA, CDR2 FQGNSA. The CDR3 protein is CASSLEGALYNEQFF. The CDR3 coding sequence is TGTGCCAGCAGCTTAGAGGGGGCCCTATACAATGAGCAGTTCTTC.

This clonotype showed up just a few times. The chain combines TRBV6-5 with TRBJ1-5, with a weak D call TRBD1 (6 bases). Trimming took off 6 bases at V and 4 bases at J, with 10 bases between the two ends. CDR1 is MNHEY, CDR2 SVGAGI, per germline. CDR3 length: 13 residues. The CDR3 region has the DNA TGTGCCAGCAGGCGGACAGATAATCAGCCCCAGCATTTT. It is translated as CASRRTDNQPQHF.